Listed below are T cell receptor beta chains from one sample, sequenced in a study of CD8 T cells in Susac syndrome. Each CDR3 protein gets one entry after TCRdb re-called the immunoSEQ multiplex PCR reads with MiXCR. The data show about 280,000 distinct CDR3 sequences, 70% to 90% seen once. Sequenced input: CD8+ T cells from PBMCs. The receptors originated from a human donor with multiple sclerosis. Both conserved end residues are part of each CDR3.

TRBV10-3 | CAIRTDLNTEAFF
TRBV7-2 | CASSFGLAGKGETQYF
TRBV20-1 | CSARLATGYEQYF
TRBV10-3 | CAISEPGMSYEQYF
TRBV24-1 | CATSDLGVNIGYTF
TRBV7-9 | CASSGVIGYPGGYTF
TRBV30 | CAWSVTTISTDTQYF
TRBV9 | CASSVEPGGRNEQFF
TRBV27 | CASSWLRLAGAADTQYF
TRBV9 | CASSVEYPADTQYF
TRBV7-2 | CASSLEALAGSTDTQYF
TRBV28 | CASSSPDTWTDTQYF
TRBV27 | CASSLQGAYETQYF
TRBV21-1 | CASSKAGGRAIHEQFF
TRBV24-1 | CATSRRGSHTQYF
TRBV9 | CASSVRTGGPSGANVLTF
TRBV29-1 | CSVEDRGPQGESPGANVLTF
TRBV6-1 | CASSGGWDQPQHF
TRBV13 | CASSSSSYNEQFF
TRBV4-2 | CASSQEVAPNNEQFF
TRBV27 | CASSMYRGSNQPQHF
TRBV19 | CASSVVGQGSYEQYF
TRBV27 | CASSSGGRGQETQYF
TRBV7-2 | CASSLRGGTEETQYF
TRBV2 | CASSEWYRVKTAGGRVNEQFF
TRBV28 | CASSLLSGISYEQYF
TRBV5-8 | CASSYWDSSYEQYF
TRBV28 | CASSRTSNTEAFF
TRBV20-1 | CSASERSGDYEQYF
TRBV7-9 | CASSLGSGNEQYF
TRBV28 | CASSSTAQPRPYNEQFF
TRBV20-1 | CSVTFLSGAPYEQYF
TRBV30 | CAWSVPDATGSSNQPQHF
TRBV7-9 | CASHSSSAEQYF
TRBV4-2 | CASSQGLNEQFF
TRBV29-1 | CSVAGGAGYNEQFF
TRBV10-3 | CAISESRGRREKLFF
TRBV10-3 | CAIRKFGRGSSSYEQYF
TRBV2 | CASSEALSGQETQYF
TRBV27 | CTSSLLPQGGDTEAFF
TRBV6-5 | CASSFIGQGDLSGANVLTF
TRBV27 | CASSLWGPRGQNYNEQFF